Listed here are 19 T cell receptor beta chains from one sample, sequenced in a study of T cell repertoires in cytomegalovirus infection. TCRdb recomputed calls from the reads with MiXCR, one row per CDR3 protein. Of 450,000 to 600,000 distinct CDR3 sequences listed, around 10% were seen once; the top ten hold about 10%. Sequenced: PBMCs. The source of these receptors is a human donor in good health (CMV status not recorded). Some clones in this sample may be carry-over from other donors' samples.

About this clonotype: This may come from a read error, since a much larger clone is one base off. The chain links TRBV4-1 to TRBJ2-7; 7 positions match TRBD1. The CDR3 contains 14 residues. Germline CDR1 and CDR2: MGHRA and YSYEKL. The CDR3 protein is CASSQVPGTDERYF. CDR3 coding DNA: TGCGCCAGCAGCCAAGTGCCAGGGACAGACGAGCGGTACTTC.

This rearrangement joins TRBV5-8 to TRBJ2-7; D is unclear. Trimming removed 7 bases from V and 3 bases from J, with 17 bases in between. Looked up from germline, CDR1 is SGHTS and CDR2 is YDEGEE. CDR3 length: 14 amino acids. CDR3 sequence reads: CASDLGNVNYEQYF. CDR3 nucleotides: TGTGCCAGCGACTTAGGTAACGTAAACTACGAGCAGTACTTC. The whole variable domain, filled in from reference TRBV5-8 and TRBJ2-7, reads EAGVTQSPTHLIKTRGQQATLRCSPISGHTSVYWYQQALGLGLQFLLWYDEGEERNRGNFPPRFSGRQFPNYSSELNVNALELEDSALYLCASDLGNVNYEQYFGPGTRLTVT.

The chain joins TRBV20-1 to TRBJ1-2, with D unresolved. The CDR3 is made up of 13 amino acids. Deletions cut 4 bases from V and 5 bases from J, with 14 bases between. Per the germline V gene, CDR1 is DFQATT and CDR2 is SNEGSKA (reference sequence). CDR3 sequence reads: CSAILNRGYGYTF. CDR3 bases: TGCAGTGCTATCCTCAATCGGGGATATGGCTACACCTTC.

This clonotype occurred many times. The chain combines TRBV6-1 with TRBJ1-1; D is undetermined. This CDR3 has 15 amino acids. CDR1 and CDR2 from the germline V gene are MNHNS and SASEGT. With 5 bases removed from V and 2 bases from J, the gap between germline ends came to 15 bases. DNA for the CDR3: TGTGCCAGCAGTCTTGTAGGCGGCGAAAACACTGAAGCTTTCTTT. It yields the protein CASSLVGGENTEAFF.

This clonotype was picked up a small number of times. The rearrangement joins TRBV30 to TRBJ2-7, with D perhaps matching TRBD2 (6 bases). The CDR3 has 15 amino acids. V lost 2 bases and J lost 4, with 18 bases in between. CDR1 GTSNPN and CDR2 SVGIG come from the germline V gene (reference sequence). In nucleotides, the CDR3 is TGTGCCTGGAGTCCTGGGGGGTCGAGAGGGTACGAGCAGTACTTC. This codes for CAWSPGGSRGYEQYF.

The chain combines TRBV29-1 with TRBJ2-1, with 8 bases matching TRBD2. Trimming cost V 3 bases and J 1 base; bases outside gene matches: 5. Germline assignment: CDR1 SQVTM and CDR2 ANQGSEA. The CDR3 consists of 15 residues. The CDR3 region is CSVDPGRASYNEQFF. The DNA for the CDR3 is TGCAGCGTTGATCCCGGGAGGGCATCCTACAATGAGCAGTTCTTC.

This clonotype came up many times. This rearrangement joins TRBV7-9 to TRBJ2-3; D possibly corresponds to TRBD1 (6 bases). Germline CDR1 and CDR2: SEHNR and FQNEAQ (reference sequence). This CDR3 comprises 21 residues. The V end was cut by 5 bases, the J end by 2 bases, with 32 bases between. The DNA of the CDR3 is TGTGCCAGCAGCCTCCTGCCGGGACAAGGGAGAGGGGCAACCCCCACAGATACGCAGTATTTT. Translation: CASSLLPGQGRGATPTDTQYF.

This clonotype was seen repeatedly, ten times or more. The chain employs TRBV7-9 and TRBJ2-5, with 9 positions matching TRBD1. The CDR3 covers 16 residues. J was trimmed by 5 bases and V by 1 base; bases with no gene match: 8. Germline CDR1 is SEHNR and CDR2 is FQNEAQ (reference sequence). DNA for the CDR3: TGTGCCAGCAGCTTAGAAAGGACAGGGGCAAAGGAGACCCAGTACTTC. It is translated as CASSLERTGAKETQYF.

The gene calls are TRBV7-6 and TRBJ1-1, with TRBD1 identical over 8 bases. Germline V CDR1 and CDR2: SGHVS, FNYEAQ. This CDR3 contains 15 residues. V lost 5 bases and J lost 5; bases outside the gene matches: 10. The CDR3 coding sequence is TGTGCCAGCAGCCGTACAGGGGGATGGGAGACTGAAGCTTTCTTT. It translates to CASSRTGGWETEAFF.

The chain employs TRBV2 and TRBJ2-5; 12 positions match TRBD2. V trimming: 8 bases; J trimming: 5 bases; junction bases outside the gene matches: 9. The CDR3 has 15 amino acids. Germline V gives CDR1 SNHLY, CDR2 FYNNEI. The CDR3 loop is CASALAGGPQETQYF. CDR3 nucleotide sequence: TGTGCCAGCGCGCTAGCGGGAGGGCCCCAGGAGACCCAGTACTTC.

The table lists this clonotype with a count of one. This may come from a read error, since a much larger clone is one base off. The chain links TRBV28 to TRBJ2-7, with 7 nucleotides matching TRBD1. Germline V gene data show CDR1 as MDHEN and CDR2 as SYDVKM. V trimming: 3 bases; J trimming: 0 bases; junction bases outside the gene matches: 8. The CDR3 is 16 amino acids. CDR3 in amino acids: CASSLTGSRSSYEQYF. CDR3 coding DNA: TGTGCCAGCAGTTTGACAGGGAGCCGGAGCTCCTACGAGCAGTACTTC.

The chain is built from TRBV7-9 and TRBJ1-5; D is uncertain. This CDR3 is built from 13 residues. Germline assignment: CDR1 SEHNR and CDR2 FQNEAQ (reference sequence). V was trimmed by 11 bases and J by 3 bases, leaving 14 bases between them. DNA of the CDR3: TGTGCCGGATCACGGGAAGACAATCAGCCCCAGCATTTT. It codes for CAGSREDNQPQHF.

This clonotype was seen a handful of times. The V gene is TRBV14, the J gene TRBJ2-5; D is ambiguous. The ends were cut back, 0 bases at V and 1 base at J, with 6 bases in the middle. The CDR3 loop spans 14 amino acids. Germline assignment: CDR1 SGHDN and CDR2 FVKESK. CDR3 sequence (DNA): TGTGCCAGCAGCCAAGAAAGGATCCAAGAGACCCAGTACTTC. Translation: CASSQERIQETQYF.

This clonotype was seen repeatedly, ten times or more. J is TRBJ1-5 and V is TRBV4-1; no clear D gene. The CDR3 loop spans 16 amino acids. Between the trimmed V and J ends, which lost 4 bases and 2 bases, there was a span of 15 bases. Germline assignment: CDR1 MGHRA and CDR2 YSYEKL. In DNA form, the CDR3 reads TGCGCCAGCAGCCCTTGGAGGTTCGGACGCAATCAGCCCCAGCATTTT. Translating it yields CASSPWRFGRNQPQHF.

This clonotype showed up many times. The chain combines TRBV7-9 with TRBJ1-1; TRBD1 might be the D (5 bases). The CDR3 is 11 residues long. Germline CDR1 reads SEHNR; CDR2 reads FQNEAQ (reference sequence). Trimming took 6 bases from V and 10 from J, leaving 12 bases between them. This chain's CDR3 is CASRHAGPAFF. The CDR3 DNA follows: TGTGCCAGCAGACACGCAGGGCCAGCTTTCTTT.

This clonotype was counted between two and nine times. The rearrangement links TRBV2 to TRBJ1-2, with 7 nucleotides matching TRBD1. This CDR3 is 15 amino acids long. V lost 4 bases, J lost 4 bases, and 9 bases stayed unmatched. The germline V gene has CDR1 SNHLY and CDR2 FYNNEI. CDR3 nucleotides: TGTGCCAGCAGTGGGCAGGGGGTCGCCTCCTATGGCTACACCTTC. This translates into CASSGQGVASYGYTF.

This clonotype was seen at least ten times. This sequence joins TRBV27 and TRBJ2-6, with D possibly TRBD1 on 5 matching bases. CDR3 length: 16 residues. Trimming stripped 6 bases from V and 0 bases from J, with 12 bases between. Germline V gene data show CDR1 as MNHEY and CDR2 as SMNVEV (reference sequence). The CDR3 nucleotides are TGTGCCAGCAGATCCGACAGAGACTCTGGGGCCAACGTCCTGACTTTC. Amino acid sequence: CASRSDRDSGANVLTF. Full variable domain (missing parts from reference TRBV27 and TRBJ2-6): EAQVTQNPRYLITVTGKKLTVTCSQNMNHEYMSWYRQDPGLGLRQIYYSMNVEVTDKGDVPEGYKVSRKEKRNFPLILESPSPNQTSLYFCASRSDRDSGANVLTFGAGSRLTVL.

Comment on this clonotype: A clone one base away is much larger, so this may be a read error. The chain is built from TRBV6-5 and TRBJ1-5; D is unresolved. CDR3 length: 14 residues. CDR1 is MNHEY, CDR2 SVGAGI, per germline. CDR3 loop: CAVFGSHSNQRQHF. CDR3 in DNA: TGTGCCGTTTTTGGCAGCCATAGCAATCAGCGCCAGCATTTT.

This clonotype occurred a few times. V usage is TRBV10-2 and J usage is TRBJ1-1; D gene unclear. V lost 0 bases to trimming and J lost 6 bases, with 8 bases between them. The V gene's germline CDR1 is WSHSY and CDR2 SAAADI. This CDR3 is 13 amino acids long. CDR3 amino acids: CASSESGRPEAFF. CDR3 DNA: TGCGCCAGCAGTGAGTCAGGGAGACCTGAAGCTTTCTTT.